A single sample gave rise to the 21 T cell receptor beta chains below, sequenced in a study of blood T cell repertoires in COVID-19. Data came from immunoSEQ multiplex PCR; TCRdb stores just in-frame clones and leaves some out. In the table there are around 450,000 clones, around 89% of which are singletons. The sequenced sample was peripheral blood. These receptors came from a woman aged 25 to 39 with acute or convalescent COVID-19.

The chain combines TRBV19 with TRBJ1-2; 9 bases agree with TRBD1. This CDR3 contains 15 residues. Germline V gene data show CDR1 as LNHDA and CDR2 as SQIVND (reference sequence). V trimming: 2 bases; J trimming: 2 bases; junction bases outside the gene matches: 3. CDR3 amino acids: CASSIYGTGNYGYTF. DNA of the CDR3: TGTGCCAGTAGTATATACGGGACAGGGAACTATGGCTACACCTTC.

This chain joins TRBV30 and TRBJ1-4; 7 nucleotides match TRBD1. V lost 2 bases to trimming and J lost 6 bases; unmatched junction nucleotides: 6. Germline V CDR1 and CDR2: GTSNPN, SVGIG (reference sequence). This CDR3 contains 14 residues. The CDR3 is CAWSFRDSHEKLFF. For the CDR3, the DNA is TGTGCCTGGAGTTTCCGGGACAGCCATGAAAAACTGTTTTTT.

This chain's CDR3 is CASSATGVGETQYF. The CDR3 DNA sequence: TGTGCCAGCAGCGCCACGGGGGTGGGTGAGACCCAGTACTTC. The chain uses TRBV7-3 and TRBJ2-5, with D possibly being TRBD2 (6 bases). Trimming cost V 5 bases and J 5 bases, with 15 bases left between them. Looked up from germline, CDR1 is SGHTA and CDR2 is FQGTGA. There are 14 residues in the CDR3.

This clone came up many times. The CDR3 protein is CASSNSSGANTGELFF. The CDR3 DNA reads as TGTGCCAGCAGCAACTCTAGCGGGGCAAACACCGGGGAGCTGTTTTTT. This chain connects TRBV7-9 to TRBJ2-2, with TRBD2 identical over 9 bases. CDR3 size: 16 residues. Trimming removed 5 bases from V and 2 bases from J; junction bases left unmatched: 6. Germline lookup yields CDR1 SEHNR and CDR2 FQNEAQ (reference sequence).

This rearrangement joins TRBV4-1 to TRBJ2-7, with D perhaps TRBD1 (6 bases). The germline V and J ends were trimmed by 0 bases and 7 bases, with 16 bases remaining between them. Germline CDR1 and CDR2: MGHRA and YSYEKL. The CDR3 has 15 amino acids. Here the CDR3 DNA reads TGCGCCAGCAGCCAAGATCATTTTGAGGGGGAGGAGCAGTACTTC. Translation gives CASSQDHFEGEEQYF.

The V gene is TRBV6-5, the J gene TRBJ2-5; 10 nucleotides match TRBD2. CDR3 length: 15 residues. Unmatched junction bases numbered 6, after V lost 6 bases and J lost 2 bases. Germline CDR1 reads MNHEY; CDR2 reads SVGAGI. CDR3 residues: CASRDSGGPQETQYF. CDR3 nucleotide sequence: TGTGCCAGCAGAGATAGCGGGGGGCCTCAAGAGACCCAGTACTTC.

V gene TRBV20-1 combines with J gene TRBJ2-1, with D unclear. The CDR3 spans 11 residues. Germline lookup yields CDR1 DFQATT and CDR2 SNEGSKA (reference sequence). V was shortened by 6 bases and J by 5 bases, with 8 bases between the two germline ends. The CDR3 here is CSAGENNEQFF. Here the CDR3 DNA reads TGCAGTGCGGGCGAAAACAATGAGCAGTTCTTC.

The chain carries TRBV9 and TRBJ1-1, with TRBD1 matching 10 bases. This CDR3 has 16 residues. J gave up 3 bases and V 4 bases, and 9 bases lay outside the gene matches. Germline V lookup: CDR1 SGDLS, CDR2 YYNGEE. CDR3 nucleotides: TGTGCCAGCAGCCCACCGGGACAGGGGCGATACACTGAAGCTTTCTTT. It codes for CASSPPGQGRYTEAFF.

The chain carries TRBV11-2 and TRBJ2-7; 7 bases are a match to TRBD1. CDR1 SGHAT and CDR2 FQNNGV come from the germline V gene. The CDR3 is 14 residues long. Unmatched junction bases numbered 4, after V lost 1 base and J lost 4 bases. The CDR3 loop reads CASSLATGEYEQYF. CDR3 nucleotide sequence: TGTGCCAGCAGCTTAGCCACAGGGGAGTACGAGCAGTACTTC.

The CDR3 loop is CSEQPNRDRVSGANVLTF. Here the CDR3 DNA reads TGCAGCGAGCAACCCAACCGGGACAGGGTAAGTGGGGCCAACGTCCTGACTTTC. The chain recombines TRBV29-1 with TRBJ2-6, with 9 bases lining up with TRBD1. The CDR3 runs 18 residues. V was pared by 7 bases and J by 3 bases, with 16 bases of the junction left unmatched. Germline V gene lookup returns CDR1 SQVTM and CDR2 ANQGSEA.

The chain links TRBV7-6 to TRBJ2-3; TRBD2 agrees at 10 bases. Trimming took 2 bases from V and 2 from J; bases not matched to a gene: 7. The CDR3 length is 17 residues. In germline, CDR1 is SGHVS, CDR2 FNYEAQ. The CDR3 nucleotides are TGTGCCAGCAGCTTAAACCTAGCGGGGGTACTCACAGATACGCAGTATTTT. This gives the protein CASSLNLAGVLTDTQYF.

The J gene is TRBJ1-3, the V gene TRBV4-1, with TRBD1 as a possible D gene (6 bases). Looked up from germline, CDR1 is MGHRA and CDR2 is YSYEKL. The V and J ends lost 1 base and 2 bases respectively, with 6 bases between them. The CDR3 sequence is 14 residues long. The CDR3 protein is CASSQAGAGNTIYF. Written as DNA, the CDR3 is TGCGCCAGCAGCCAAGCAGGGGCTGGAAACACCATATATTTT.

This chain links TRBV28 with TRBJ2-2; 12 nucleotides agree with TRBD2. Germline V gene data show CDR1 as MDHEN and CDR2 as SYDVKM. V lost 3 bases, J lost 6 bases, and 5 bases stayed unmatched. This CDR3 is 16 amino acids long. The DNA of the CDR3 is TGTGCCAGCAGTTTTCAACTAGCGGGGGGTGCCGGGGAGCTGTTTTTT. It yields the protein CASSFQLAGGAGELFF.

The chain is built from TRBV7-9 and TRBJ2-7, with unresolved D. V shed 1 base and J shed 6 bases, with 4 bases lying between them. The CDR3 spans 11 residues. The germline V gene has CDR1 SEHNR and CDR2 FQNEAQ (reference sequence). CDR3 sequence: CASSLESEQYF. CDR3 sequence (DNA): TGTGCCAGCAGCTTAGAGAGCGAGCAGTACTTC.

This sequence joins TRBV7-3 and TRBJ1-1, with 7 positions matching TRBD1. Germline loops: CDR1 SGHTA, CDR2 FQGTGA. This CDR3 contains 14 residues. Trimming cost V 5 bases and J 6 bases; bases outside gene matches: 9. CDR3 nucleotides: TGTGCCAGCAGCCCTGGGACAGTTGGCCCTGAAGCTTTCTTT. Its translation: CASSPGTVGPEAFF.

The chain combines TRBV3-1 (or the pseudogene TRBV3-2) with TRBJ1-3; no firm D call. The CDR3 length is 16 residues. Trimming took off 1 base at V and 2 bases at J, with 12 bases between the two ends. Germline-derived CDR1 and CDR2 are LGHDT and YNNKEL (reference sequence). CDR3 in amino acids: CASSQGSGRAGNTIYF. The CDR3 DNA follows: TGTGCCAGCAGCCAAGGTTCGGGAAGGGCTGGAAACACCATATATTTT.

DNA for the CDR3: TGTGCCAGCAGCTTTTACAGGACAGGGTCTGGAAACACCATATATTTT. Translation gives CASSFYRTGSGNTIYF. The rearrangement uses TRBV5-4 and TRBJ1-3; 8 bases fit TRBD1. Per germline, CDR1 SGHNT and CDR2 YYREEE (reference sequence). Trimming removed 2 bases from V and 1 base from J; junction bases left unmatched: 5. CDR3 length: 16 amino acids.

The rearrangement joins TRBV13 to TRBJ2-7; 8 bases match TRBD1. Germline CDR1 reads PRHDT; CDR2 reads FYEKMQ (reference sequence). The CDR3 runs to 15 residues. V lost 6 bases, J lost 7 bases, and 14 bases stayed unmatched. CDR3 protein: CASSSRTGSVREQYF. CDR3 nucleotide sequence: TGTGCCAGCAGTTCAAGGACAGGGTCGGTTAGAGAGCAGTACTTC. Together with reference TRBV13 and TRBJ2-7, the CDR3 gives the full variable domain: AAGVIQSPRHLIKEKRETATLKCYPIPRHDTVYWYQQGPGQDPQFLISFYEKMQSDKGSIPDRFSAQQFSDYHSELNMSSLELGDSALYFCASSSRTGSVREQYFGPGTRLTVT.

The V gene is TRBV2, the J gene TRBJ1-1; D is perhaps TRBD1 (5 bases). CDR3 length: 13 residues. Trimming removed 4 bases at V and 4 bases at J, with 10 bases between. Germline lookup yields CDR1 SNHLY and CDR2 FYNNEI. The CDR3 DNA is TGTGCCAGCAGTGCTCAGGGTGGCACTGAAGCTTTCTTT. This codes for CASSAQGGTEAFF.

The chain combines TRBV7-2 with TRBJ1-3; D ambiguous. Trimming took 1 base from V and 1 from J, leaving 11 bases between them. The germline V gene encodes CDR1 SGHTA and CDR2 FQGNSA. There are 16 residues in the CDR3. The CDR3 DNA reads TGTGCCAGCAGCTTAGGGGAGAGCCTTTCTGGAAACACCATATATTTT. Its protein product is CASSLGESLSGNTIYF. The full variable domain, completed using reference TRBV7-2 and TRBJ1-3, is GAGVSQSPSNKVTEKGKDVELRCDPISGHTALYWYRQSLGQGLEFLIYFQGNSAPDKSGLPSDRFSAERTGGSVSTLTIQRTQQEDSAVYLCASSLGESLSGNTIYFGEGSWLTVV.

The CDR3: CASSAGTGVSDTQYF. CDR3 coding DNA: TGTGCCAGCAGCGCCGGGACAGGGGTTTCAGATACGCAGTATTTT. The chain couples TRBV9 to TRBJ2-3; 10 nucleotides agree with TRBD1. The germline V gene has CDR1 SGDLS and CDR2 YYNGEE. J gave up 4 bases and V 3 bases, and 5 bases lay outside the gene matches. The CDR3 totals 15 residues.